This T cell receptor beta chain was captured in a study of T cell repertoires in cytomegalovirus infection. Background on the study: HLA-B-restricted CMV epitopes that are well studied, plus recently identified HLA-C-restricted ones, were used by the study. In public TCR beta signatures, there were indications of both CMV infection and matching HLA type. Study observations and caveats: CMV-specific TCR beta clonotypes restricted by HLA-C were the ones dominating the ex vivo response. People with CMV and the relevant HLA were identified by cumulative public TCR beta family frequency.

Worth noting for this clonotype: No antigen is known for it.

TCRdb passed the reads through MiXCR, listing each CDR3 protein once. Of about 920,000 distinct CDR3 sequences in the sample, around 32% were seen once. CDR1 and CDR2 from the germline V gene are MNHGY and SAAAGT. Trimming took off 0 bases at V and 2 bases at J, with 16 bases between the two ends. The CDR3 contains 18 residues. Here the sequenced sample was cultured CD8+ T cells from PBMCs, taken from culture after CMV antigen stimulation. The chain uses TRBV6-8 and TRBJ2-2; maybe TRBD1 (7 bases). This TCR was sampled from a human donor in good health (CMV status not recorded). Some clones in this sample may be carry-over from other donors' samples. CDR3 residues: CASSYSEGALRNTGELFF. The CDR3 DNA reads TGTGCCAGCAGTTACTCGGAGGGGGCCCTGCGAAACACCGGGGAGCTGTTTTTT.